This T cell receptor beta chain stems from a study of blood T cells in healthy people across ages. General study findings and limits: Since the PBMCs were unsorted, naive and antigen-experienced cells could not be conclusively compared. Per million T cells, TCR beta diversity dropped about linearly as age rose. Higher diversity, along with more naive CD4+ cells, distinguished long-lived donors from aged donors.

The CDR3 has 15 residues. Deletions cut 8 bases from V and 0 bases from J, with 14 bases between. In germline, CDR1 is MNHEY, CDR2 SVGEGT. The second PCR ran roughly 6 to 11 cycles with a sample-barcoded 5' primer and J-beta primers. The template-switch adaptor, which had 12 random nucleotides, put a tag on each cDNA molecule. One entry per CDR3 protein results from TCRdb running MiXCR on the 5' RACE reads. The sample lists about 290,000 distinct CDR3 sequences, 27% seen once, with around 29% in the top ten. In this sample, this clonotype turned up a few times. Antigen: not known. Specimen: blood. The chain has TRBV6-2 or TRBV6-3 and TRBJ1-5, with D maybe TRBD1 (6 bases). The clonotype originates from a woman in her seventies in good health. This chain's CDR3 is CASANPRGSNQPQHF. DNA for the CDR3: TGTGCCAGCGCAAACCCCAGGGGTAGCAATCAGCCCCAGCATTTT.